Listed here are 24 T cell receptor beta chains from one sample, sequenced in a study of blood T cell repertoires in COVID-19 (dated by TCRdb to 2018 to 2020). The library relied on the immunoSEQ multiplex PCR assay. Here the immuneACCESS table is served through TCRdb, limited to in-frame sequences with V and J called. Missing clones are a known gap in these copies; in checked studies unresolved V genes cover under half, and the rest lacks a known reason. The sample data list roughly 150,000 clones, and approximately 90% of these were observed just once. 4.5% to 5% of the sample rests with the top ten. What was sequenced was peripheral blood. The receptors stem from a man in his late teens or twenties with COVID-19, enrolled during active disease.

The chain employs TRBV5-5 and TRBJ2-1, with 10 bases that match TRBD2. The CDR3 runs 19 residues. Per the germline V gene, CDR1 is SGHKS and CDR2 is YYEKEE (reference sequence). V lost 0 bases, J lost 5 bases, and 14 bases stayed unmatched. Written as DNA, the CDR3 is TGTGCCAGCAGCTTGGGATATTGGAGCGGGAGGGCCCCCGACAATGAGCAGTTCTTC. Translation gives CASSLGYWSGRAPDNEQFF. The full variable domain, its missing parts supplied by reference TRBV5-5 and TRBJ2-1, is DAGVTQSPTHLIKTRGQQVTLRCSPISGHKSVSWYQQVLGQGPQFIFQYYEKEERGRGNFPDRFSARQFPNYSSELNVNALLLGDSALYLCASSLGYWSGRAPDNEQFFGPGTRLTVL.

This chain uses TRBV24-1 with TRBJ2-5, with 8 bases matching TRBD1. V shed 6 bases, J shed 5 bases, and the junction held 10 bases outside the gene matches. This CDR3 has 15 residues. The V gene's germline CDR1 is KGHDR and CDR2 SFDVKD. The CDR3 region is CATSSVQGATETQYF. The DNA of the CDR3 is TGTGCCACCAGTTCAGTTCAGGGGGCCACTGAGACCCAGTACTTC.

This CDR3 is CASSFRTVTSGSWYEQYF. The CDR3 DNA is TGTGCCAGCAGCTTCCGGACAGTTACTAGCGGGAGTTGGTACGAGCAGTACTTC. V is TRBV7-2 and J is TRBJ2-7; 11 bases align to TRBD2. Germline values: CDR1 SGHTA, CDR2 FQGNSA. V shed 3 bases, J shed 4 bases, and the junction held 14 bases outside the gene matches. The CDR3 is 18 amino acids.

V and J are TRBV5-6 and TRBJ1-5; 9 bases align to TRBD1. The CDR3 loop spans 16 amino acids. From germline, CDR1 is SGHDT and CDR2 YYEEEE. With V trimmed by 4 bases and J by 5 bases, 10 bases remained unmatched. The CDR3 nucleotides are TGTGCCAGCAGCCCCAGCGGGACAGGGACGGATCAGCCCCAGCATTTT. Protein product: CASSPSGTGTDQPQHF.

The V call is TRBV28, the J call TRBJ2-7, with TRBD1 identical over 8 bases. Per the germline V gene, CDR1 is MDHEN and CDR2 is SYDVKM. V shed 3 bases and J 0 bases; nucleotides not matched to a gene: 7. CDR3 length equals 16 residues. Here the CDR3 reads CASSLAGGYFSYEQYF. As DNA, the CDR3 is TGTGCCAGCAGTTTGGCAGGGGGCTACTTCTCCTACGAGCAGTACTTC.

V and J are TRBV7-2 and TRBJ2-7; D is possibly TRBD2 (6 bases). The CDR3 totals 17 residues. CDR1 SGHTA and CDR2 FQGNSA come from the germline V gene. Trimming took 3 bases from V and 0 from J, leaving 18 bases between them. The CDR3 DNA sequence: TGTGCCAGCAGCTTTGCCGAGGGCGGGACTTACTCCTACGAGCAGTACTTC. It translates to CASSFAEGGTYSYEQYF.

The chain uses TRBV20-1 and TRBJ2-7; D is undetermined. V was clipped by 5 bases and J by 3 bases, with 8 bases between them. Looked up from germline, CDR1 is DFQATT and CDR2 is SNEGSKA (reference sequence). The CDR3 is 11 residues long. CDR3 DNA: TGCAGTGCTCCCCGGGTCTACGAGCAGTACTTC. Translating gives CSAPRVYEQYF.

This clone occurred a few times. CDR3 region: CASGLDRVGTGELFF. The CDR3 DNA is TGTGCTAGTGGTTTGGACAGGGTAGGGACCGGGGAGCTGTTTTTT. This chain joins TRBV12-5 and TRBJ2-2; perhaps TRBD1 as D (6 bases). The V end lost 1 base, the J end lost 5 bases, and 11 bases lay between the germline ends. Germline values: CDR1 LGHNT, CDR2 FRNRAP. This CDR3 spans 15 amino acids.

In the case of this clone: Other nucleotide sequences in the sample specify the same CDR3. The chain is built from TRBV5-6 and TRBJ1-5, with D hard to call. This CDR3 has 12 residues. V was clipped by 0 bases and J by 5 bases, with 3 bases between them. The germline CDR1 and CDR2 sequences are SGHDT and YYEEEE. The CDR3, as DNA: TGTGCCAGCAGCTTGGGCGATCAGCCCCAGCATTTT. Translated, it gives CASSLGDQPQHF.

The chain carries TRBV27 and TRBJ1-6; a possible D gene is TRBD1 (6 bases). This CDR3 is 17 amino acids long. Looked up from germline, CDR1 is MNHEY and CDR2 is SMNVEV (reference sequence). V was shortened by 5 bases and J by 8 bases, with 22 bases between the two germline ends. The CDR3, as DNA: TGTGCCAGCAGTCGCAGGCTGGGGGCCTTCAACGATTCACCCCTCCACTTT. Its translation is CASSRRLGAFNDSPLHF.

As for this clone: At one of its ends the junction is not consistent with the germline gene, which may arise from a read error. This chain connects TRBV14 to TRBJ1-4; D is unresolved. The CDR3 is 16 amino acids. Germline assignment: CDR1 SGHDN and CDR2 FVKESK. The CDR3 bases are TGTGCCAGCATCATTATCGACATCCACCGGGGTGAAAAACTGCTTTTT. Amino acids: CASIIIDIHRGEKLLF.

This sequence joins TRBV9 and TRBJ1-4, with D tentatively TRBD1 (5 bases). The V end was cut by 4 bases, the J end by 0 bases, with 13 bases between. This CDR3 has 16 residues. Germline V gives CDR1 SGDLS, CDR2 YYNGEE. CDR3 in DNA: TGTGCCAGCAGCCTCGGATCGGGGGCAACTAATGAAAAACTGTTTTTT. Its protein is CASSLGSGATNEKLFF. The full variable domain, with the rest looked up from reference TRBV9 and TRBJ1-4, is DSGVTQTPKHLITATGQRVTLRCSPRSGDLSVYWYQQSLDQGLQFLIQYYNGEERAKGNILERFSAQQFPDLHSELNLSSLELGDSALYFCASSLGSGATNEKLFFGSGTQLSVL.

The chain links TRBV7-3 to TRBJ2-3; TRBD1 matches 8 bases. With V trimmed by 4 bases and J by 4 bases, 4 bases remained unmatched. The CDR3 extends over 14 amino acids. Germline values: CDR1 SGHTA, CDR2 FQGTGA. In nucleotides, the CDR3 is TGTGCCAGCAGCTCTGGGACAGGTCCAGATACGCAGTATTTT. Amino acid sequence: CASSSGTGPDTQYF.

This clone came up once. The V gene is TRBV5-1, the J gene TRBJ2-5; weak D call: TRBD1 (5 bases). CDR1 is SGHRS, CDR2 YFSETQ, per germline. Trimming pared 2 bases from V and 4 bases from J, leaving 12 bases between. The CDR3 consists of 14 residues. CDR3 sequence: CASSLRGGRETQYF. In DNA, the CDR3 is TGCGCCAGCAGCTTAAGGGGTGGTCGAGAGACCCAGTACTTC.

The chain uses TRBV10-3 and TRBJ2-5; 10 bases agree with TRBD1. The CDR3 contains 17 residues. Trimming took 2 bases from V and 5 from J; bases not matched to a gene: 11. CDR1 and CDR2 (germline): ENHRY, SYGVKD. The CDR3 spells CAISEGDTTGGGETQYF. CDR3 DNA: TGTGCCATCAGTGAGGGGGATACGACAGGGGGCGGTGAGACCCAGTACTTC.

The chain links TRBV7-2 to TRBJ2-5; D is ambiguous. This CDR3 is built from 13 residues. Germline V gives CDR1 SGHTA, CDR2 FQGNSA. Trimming cost V 1 base and J 5 bases, with 8 bases left between them. The CDR3 DNA is TGTGCCAGCAGCTTAGTAATTCGGGAGACCCAGTACTTC. This gives the protein CASSLVIRETQYF.

This chain joins TRBV10-3 and TRBJ2-4, with TRBD1 matching 12 bases. Germline CDR1 and CDR2: ENHRY and SYGVKD. The CDR3 runs to 17 residues. V shed 2 bases and J 3 bases; nucleotides not matched to a gene: 5. The CDR3 DNA follows: TGTGCCATCAGTGAGGGGGACAGGGGGCGCGGCAAAAACATTCAGTACTTC. Amino acid sequence: CAISEGDRGRGKNIQYF.

The chain employs TRBV7-9 and TRBJ2-3, with 8 bases matching TRBD2. The CDR3 is 18 residues long. CDR1 SEHNR and CDR2 FQNEAQ come from the germline V gene (reference sequence). The J segment lost 4 bases and the V segment lost 3 bases, leaving 15 bases of the junction unmatched. The CDR3 sequence: CASSFTIAGPISPDTQYF. DNA of the CDR3: TGTGCCAGCAGCTTCACAATAGCGGGACCTATCTCCCCAGATACGCAGTATTTT.

The rearrangement uses TRBV28 and TRBJ2-1, with 12 bases that match TRBD1. V dropped 5 bases and J dropped 9; count of bases not matched to a gene: 5. The CDR3 loop spans 14 amino acids. Germline loops: CDR1 MDHEN, CDR2 SYDVKM. In nucleotides, the CDR3 is TGTGCCAGCAGTCCCGGGACAGGGGGCACTGAGCAGTTCTTC. It codes for CASSPGTGGTEQFF.

The CDR3 sequence is CASSRTGSFYEQYF. The CDR3, as DNA: TGTGCCAGCTCACGGACAGGTTCTTTCTACGAGCAGTACTTC. The chain employs TRBV18 and TRBJ2-7, with 7 nucleotides matching TRBD1. Germline values: CDR1 KGHSH, CDR2 LQKENI. The J segment lost 3 bases and the V segment lost 4 bases, leaving 6 bases of the junction unmatched. This CDR3 is built from 14 residues.

The chain employs TRBV19 and TRBJ2-7, with 8 bases aligning to TRBD2. V lost 5 bases and J lost 2; bases outside the gene matches: 8. Germline CDR1 LNHDA, CDR2 SQIVND (reference sequence). The CDR3 sequence is 15 residues long. The CDR3 DNA follows: TGTGCCAGTAGTTTCGCGGGAGGAGAACCCTACGAGCAGTACTTC. This encodes CASSFAGGEPYEQYF.

V and J are TRBV7-8 and TRBJ1-5; 7 positions agree with TRBD1. The CDR3 is made up of 14 amino acids. The ends lost 3 bases at V and 7 bases at J; junction bases unmatched: 6. Germline assignment: CDR1 SGHVS and CDR2 FQNEAQ. The CDR3 bases are TGTGCCAGCAGCTTTGGGACAGTGGGACAGCCCCAGCATTTT. Translated: CASSFGTVGQPQHF.

The V gene is TRBV24-1, the J gene TRBJ1-6; D is unresolved. Deletions cut 7 bases from V and 6 bases from J, with 18 bases between. Germline assignment: CDR1 KGHDR and CDR2 SFDVKD. This CDR3 is 16 amino acids long. CDR3 protein: CATSQRRSGINSPLHF. The CDR3 bases are TGTGCCACCAGCCAAAGGCGGTCGGGGATTAATTCACCCCTCCACTTT.

The chain carries TRBV6-6 and TRBJ1-5; 10 bases agree with TRBD1. Looked up from germline, CDR1 is MNHNY and CDR2 is SVGAGI (reference sequence). V lost 4 bases and J lost 5; bases outside the gene matches: 5. The CDR3 has 15 amino acids. The CDR3 nucleotides read TGTGCCAGCAGTTCCGGGACAGGGGCCCATCAGCCCCAGCATTTT. It codes for CASSSGTGAHQPQHF.